This T cell receptor beta chain is drawn from a study of blood T cells in healthy people across ages. Staff drew around 10 milliliters of peripheral blood from each donor. J gave up 8 bases and V 1 base, and 7 bases lay outside the gene matches. Germline V CDR1 and CDR2: DFQATT, SNEGSKA (reference sequence). The CDR3 spans 14 residues. Worth noting for this clonotype: Its antigen is still unknown.

Overall study results and limits: Long-lived donors carried more naive CD4+ cells and greater diversity than aged donors. Shifts in expanded clonotypes may have been confounded by donor CMV status, which was unknown.

With a J-beta primer mix and a sample-barcoded 5' primer, a second PCR ran about 6 to 11 cycles. Every molecule of cDNA carried a tag from a template-switch adaptor with 12 random nucleotides. TCRdb reprocessed the 5' RACE reads with MiXCR, giving one entry per CDR3 protein. Altogether over 1,300,000 distinct CDR3 sequences are present, roughly 59% being singletons, with the ten largest covering 6.5% to 8.5%. The V gene is TRBV20-1, the J gene TRBJ2-1, with 8 bases identical to TRBD1. Sequencing used blood. This receptor was taken from a man aged 18 to 29 in good health. Written as DNA, the CDR3 is TGCAGTGCTAGAGTTTCGACAGGGGTGGATGAGCAGTTCTTC. Its translation is CSARVSTGVDEQFF.